This T cell receptor beta chain originates from a study of T cells in Graves' hyperthyroidism and ophthalmopathy. This clonotype was counted many times. CDR1 MGHRA and CDR2 YSYEKL come from the germline V gene. There are 16 residues in the CDR3. The trim removed 3 bases at V and 11 bases at J, leaving 16 bases unmatched. TCR beta CDR3 regions were amplified from RNA. Using the HTBI primer set, a first-round RT-PCR was run on the TCR CDR3. TCRdb re-analysed the multiplex PCR reads in MiXCR, keeping a single row per CDR3 protein. The data contain hundreds of thousands of distinct CDR3 sequences, more than 15% of them singletons.

The sequenced material came from blood. The clonotype originates from a young woman with Graves' hyperthyroidism. The chain carries TRBV4-1 and TRBJ1-3; 7 bases fit TRBD1. Here the CDR3 DNA reads TGCGCCAGCAGCCAGCCCGGGACAGCCCGCGAAAGGGCCATATATTTT. Protein: CASSQPGTARERAIYF.